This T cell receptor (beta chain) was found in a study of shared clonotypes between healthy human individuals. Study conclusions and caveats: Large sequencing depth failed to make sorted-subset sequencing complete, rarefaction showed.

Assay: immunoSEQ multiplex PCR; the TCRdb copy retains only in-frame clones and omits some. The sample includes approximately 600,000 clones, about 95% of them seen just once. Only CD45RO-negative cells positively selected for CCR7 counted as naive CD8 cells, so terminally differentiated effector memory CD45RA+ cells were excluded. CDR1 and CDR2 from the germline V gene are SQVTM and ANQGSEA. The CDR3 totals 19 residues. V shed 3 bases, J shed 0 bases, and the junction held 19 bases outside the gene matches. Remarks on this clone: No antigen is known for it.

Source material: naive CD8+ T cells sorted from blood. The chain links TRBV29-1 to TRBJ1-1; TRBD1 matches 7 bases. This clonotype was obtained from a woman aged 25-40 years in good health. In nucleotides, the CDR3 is TGCAGCGTTGAGAGAGGGGCACAGGGGATGAACTTCGTGAACACTGAAGCTTTCTTT. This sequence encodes CSVERGAQGMNFVNTEAFF.